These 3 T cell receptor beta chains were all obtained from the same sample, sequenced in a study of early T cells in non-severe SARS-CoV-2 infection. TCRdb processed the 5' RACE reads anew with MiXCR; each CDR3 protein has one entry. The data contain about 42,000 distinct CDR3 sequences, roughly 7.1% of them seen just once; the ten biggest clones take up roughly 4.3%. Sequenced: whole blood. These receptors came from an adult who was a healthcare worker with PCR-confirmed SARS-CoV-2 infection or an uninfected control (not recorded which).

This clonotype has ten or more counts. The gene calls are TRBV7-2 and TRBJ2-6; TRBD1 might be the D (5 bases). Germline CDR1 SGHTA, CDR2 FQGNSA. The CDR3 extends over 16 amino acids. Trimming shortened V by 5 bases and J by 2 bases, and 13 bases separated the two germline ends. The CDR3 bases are TGTGCCAGCAGCACACGCGCAGGGACTGGGGCCAACGTCCTGACTTTC. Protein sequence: CASSTRAGTGANVLTF.

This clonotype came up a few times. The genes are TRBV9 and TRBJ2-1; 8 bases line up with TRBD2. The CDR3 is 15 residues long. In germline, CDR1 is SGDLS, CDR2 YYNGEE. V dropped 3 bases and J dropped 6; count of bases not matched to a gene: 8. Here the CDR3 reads CASSEGTSPSNEQFF. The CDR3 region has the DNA TGTGCCAGCAGCGAGGGGACTAGTCCGTCCAATGAGCAGTTCTTC.

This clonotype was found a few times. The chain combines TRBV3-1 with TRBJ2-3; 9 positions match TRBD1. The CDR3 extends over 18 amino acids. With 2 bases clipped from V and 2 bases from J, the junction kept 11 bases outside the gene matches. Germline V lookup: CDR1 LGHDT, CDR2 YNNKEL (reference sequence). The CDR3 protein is CASSQSPWRQGDTDTQYF. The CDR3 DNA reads TGTGCCAGCAGCCAATCTCCCTGGCGACAGGGGGACACAGATACGCAGTATTTT.